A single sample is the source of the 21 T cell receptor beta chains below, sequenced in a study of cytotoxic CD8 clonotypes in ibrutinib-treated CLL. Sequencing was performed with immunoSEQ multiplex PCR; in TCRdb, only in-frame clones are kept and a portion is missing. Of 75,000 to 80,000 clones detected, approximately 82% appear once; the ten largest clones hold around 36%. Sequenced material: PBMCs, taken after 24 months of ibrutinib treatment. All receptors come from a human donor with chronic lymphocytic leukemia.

This CDR3 reads CASSAGSYEQYF. The CDR3 nucleotides are TGCGCCAGCAGTGCCGGATCCTACGAGCAGTACTTC. This sequence joins TRBV10-2 and TRBJ2-7; D not certain. CDR1 is WSHSY and CDR2 is SAAADI in the germline V gene. The germline V and J ends were trimmed by 4 bases and 1 base, with 5 bases remaining between them. This CDR3 is built from 12 residues.

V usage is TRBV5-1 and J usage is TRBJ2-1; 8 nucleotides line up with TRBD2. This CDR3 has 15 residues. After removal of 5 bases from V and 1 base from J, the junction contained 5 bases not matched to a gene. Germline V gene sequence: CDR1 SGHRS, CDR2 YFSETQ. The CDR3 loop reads CASSSGGRSYNEQFF. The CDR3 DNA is TGCGCCAGCAGTTCGGGGGGGCGGTCCTACAATGAGCAGTTCTTC.

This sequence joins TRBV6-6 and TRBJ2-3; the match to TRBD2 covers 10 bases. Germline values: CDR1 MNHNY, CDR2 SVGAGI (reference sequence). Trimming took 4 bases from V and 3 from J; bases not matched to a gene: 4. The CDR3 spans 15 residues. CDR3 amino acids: CASSFLAGVTDTQYF. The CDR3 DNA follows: TGTGCCAGCAGTTTCCTAGCGGGAGTTACAGATACGCAGTATTTT.

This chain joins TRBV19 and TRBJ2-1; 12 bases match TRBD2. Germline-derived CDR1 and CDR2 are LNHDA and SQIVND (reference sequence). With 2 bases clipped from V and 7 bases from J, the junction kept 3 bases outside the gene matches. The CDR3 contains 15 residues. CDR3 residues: CASSIPLAGGNEQFF. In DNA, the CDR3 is TGTGCCAGTAGTATACCCCTAGCGGGAGGGAATGAGCAGTTCTTC.

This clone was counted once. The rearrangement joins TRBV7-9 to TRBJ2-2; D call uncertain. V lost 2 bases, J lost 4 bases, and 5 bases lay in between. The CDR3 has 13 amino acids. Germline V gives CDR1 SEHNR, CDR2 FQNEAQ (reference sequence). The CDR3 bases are TGTGCCAGCAGCTTAACGCCCACCGGGGAGCTGTTTTTT. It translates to CASSLTPTGELFF. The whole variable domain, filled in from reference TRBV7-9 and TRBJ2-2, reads DTGVSQNPRHKITKRGQNVTFRCDPISEHNRLYWYRQTLGQGPEFLTYFQNEAQLEKSRLLSDRFSAERPKGSFSTLEIQRTEQGDSAMYLCASSLTPTGELFFGEGSRLTVL.

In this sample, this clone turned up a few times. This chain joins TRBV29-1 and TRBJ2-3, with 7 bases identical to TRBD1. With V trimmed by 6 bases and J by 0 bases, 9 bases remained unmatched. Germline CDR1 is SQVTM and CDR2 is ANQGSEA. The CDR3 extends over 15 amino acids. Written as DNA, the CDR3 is TGCAGCGTAAAAGGACAGGATTTAAGCACAGATACGCAGTATTTT. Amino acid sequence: CSVKGQDLSTDTQYF.

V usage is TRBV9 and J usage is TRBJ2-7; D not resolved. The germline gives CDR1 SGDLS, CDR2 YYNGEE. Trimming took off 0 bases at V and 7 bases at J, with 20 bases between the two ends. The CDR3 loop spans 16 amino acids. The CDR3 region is CASSVGSGSLLGEQYF. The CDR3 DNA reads TGTGCCAGCAGCGTAGGCAGTGGCAGCCTCCTCGGGGAGCAGTACTTC. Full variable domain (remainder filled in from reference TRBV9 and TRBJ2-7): DSGVTQTPKHLITATGQRVTLRCSPRSGDLSVYWYQQSLDQGLQFLIQYYNGEERAKGNILERFSAQQFPDLHSELNLSSLELGDSALYFCASSVGSGSLLGEQYFGPGTRLTVT.

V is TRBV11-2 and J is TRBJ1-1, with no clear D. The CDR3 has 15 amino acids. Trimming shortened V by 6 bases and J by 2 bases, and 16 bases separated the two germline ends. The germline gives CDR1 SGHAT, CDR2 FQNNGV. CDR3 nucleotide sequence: TGTGCCAGCAGTTCGTTCTTAAACACTAACACTGAAGCTTTCTTT. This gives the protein CASSSFLNTNTEAFF. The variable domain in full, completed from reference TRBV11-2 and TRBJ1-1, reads EAGVAQSPRYKIIEKRQSVAFWCNPISGHATLYWYQQILGQGPKLLIQFQNNGVVDDSQLPKDRFSAERLKGVDSTLKIQPAKLEDSAVYLCASSSFLNTNTEAFFGQGTRLTVV.

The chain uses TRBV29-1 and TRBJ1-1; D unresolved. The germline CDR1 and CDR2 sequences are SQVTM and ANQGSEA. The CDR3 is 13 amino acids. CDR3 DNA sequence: TGCAGTGGTGGCTCAGGAATGAACACTGAAGCTTTCTTT. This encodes CSGGSGMNTEAFF.

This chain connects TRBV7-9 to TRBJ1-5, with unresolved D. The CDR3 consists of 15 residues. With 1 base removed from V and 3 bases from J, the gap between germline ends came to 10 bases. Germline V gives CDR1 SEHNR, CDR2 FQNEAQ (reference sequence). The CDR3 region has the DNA TGTGCCAGCAGCTTAGAGGATAGAAACAATCAGCCCCAGCATTTT. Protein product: CASSLEDRNNQPQHF.

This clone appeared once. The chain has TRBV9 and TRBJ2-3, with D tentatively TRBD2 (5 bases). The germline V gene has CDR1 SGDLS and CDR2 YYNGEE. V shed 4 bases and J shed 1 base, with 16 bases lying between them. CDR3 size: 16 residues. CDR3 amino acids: CASSFWTGEGTDTQYF. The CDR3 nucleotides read TGTGCCAGCAGCTTTTGGACTGGGGAAGGCACAGATACGCAGTATTTT.

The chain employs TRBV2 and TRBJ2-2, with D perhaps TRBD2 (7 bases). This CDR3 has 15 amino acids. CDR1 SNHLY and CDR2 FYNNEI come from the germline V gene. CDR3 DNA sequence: TGTGCGCGCGGGGGCGAGAATACGAACACCGGGGAGCTGTTTTTT. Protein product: CARGGENTNTGELFF.

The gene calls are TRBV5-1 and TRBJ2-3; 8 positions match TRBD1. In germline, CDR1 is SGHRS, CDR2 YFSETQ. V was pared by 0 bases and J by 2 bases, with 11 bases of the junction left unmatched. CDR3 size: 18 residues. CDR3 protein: CASSLGSIRDRPTDTQYF. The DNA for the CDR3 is TGCGCCAGCAGCTTGGGTTCGATCCGGGACAGGCCCACAGATACGCAGTATTTT. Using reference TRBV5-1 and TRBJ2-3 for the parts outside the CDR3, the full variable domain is KAGVTQTPRYLIKTRGQQVTLSCSPISGHRSVSWYQQTPGQGLQFLFEYFSETQRNKGNFPGRFSGRQFSNSRSEMNVSTLELGDSALYLCASSLGSIRDRPTDTQYFGPGTRLTVL.

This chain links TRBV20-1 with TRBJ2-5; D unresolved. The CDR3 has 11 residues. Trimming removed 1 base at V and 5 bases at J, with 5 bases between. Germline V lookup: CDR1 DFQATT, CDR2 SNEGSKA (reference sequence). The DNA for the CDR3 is TGCAGTGCTAGAGTGTCGGAGACCCAGTACTTC. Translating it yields CSARVSETQYF.

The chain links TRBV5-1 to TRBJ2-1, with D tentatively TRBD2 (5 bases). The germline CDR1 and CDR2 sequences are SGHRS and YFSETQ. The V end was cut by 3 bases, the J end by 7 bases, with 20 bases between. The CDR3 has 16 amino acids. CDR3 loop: CASSYYSTNLGNEQFF. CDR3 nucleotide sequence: TGCGCCAGCAGCTATTATTCGACTAACCTAGGTAATGAGCAGTTCTTC.

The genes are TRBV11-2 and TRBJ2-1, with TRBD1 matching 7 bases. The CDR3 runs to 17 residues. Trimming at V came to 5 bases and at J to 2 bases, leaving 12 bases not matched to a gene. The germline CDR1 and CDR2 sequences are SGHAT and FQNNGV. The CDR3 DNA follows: TGTGCCAGCAGCGTCGACCAAGACAGGGTCACCTACAATGAGCAGTTCTTC. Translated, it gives CASSVDQDRVTYNEQFF.

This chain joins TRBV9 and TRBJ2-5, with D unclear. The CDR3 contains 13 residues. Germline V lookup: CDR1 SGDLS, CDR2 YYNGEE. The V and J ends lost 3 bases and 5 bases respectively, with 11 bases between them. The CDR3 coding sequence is TGTGCCAGCAGCGAAAGCCGAGAGGAGACCCAGTACTTC. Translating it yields CASSESREETQYF.

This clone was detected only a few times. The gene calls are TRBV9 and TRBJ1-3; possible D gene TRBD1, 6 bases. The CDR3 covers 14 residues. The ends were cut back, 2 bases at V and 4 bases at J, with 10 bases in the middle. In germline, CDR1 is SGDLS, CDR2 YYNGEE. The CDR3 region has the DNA TGTGCCAGCAGCGTCCGGGGGCGCGGAAACACCATATATTTT. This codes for CASSVRGRGNTIYF.

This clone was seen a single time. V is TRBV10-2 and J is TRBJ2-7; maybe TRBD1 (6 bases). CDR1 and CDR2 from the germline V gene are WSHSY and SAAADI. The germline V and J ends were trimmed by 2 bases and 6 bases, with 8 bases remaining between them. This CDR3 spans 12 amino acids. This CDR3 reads CASSEPRGEQYF. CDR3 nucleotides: TGCGCCAGCAGTGAGCCCAGGGGCGAGCAGTACTTC.

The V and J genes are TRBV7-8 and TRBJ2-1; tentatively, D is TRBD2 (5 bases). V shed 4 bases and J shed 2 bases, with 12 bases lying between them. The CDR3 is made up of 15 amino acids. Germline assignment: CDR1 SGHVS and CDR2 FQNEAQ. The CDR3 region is CASSSAGQTYNEQFF. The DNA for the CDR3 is TGTGCCAGCAGCTCCGCGGGTCAGACCTACAATGAGCAGTTCTTC.

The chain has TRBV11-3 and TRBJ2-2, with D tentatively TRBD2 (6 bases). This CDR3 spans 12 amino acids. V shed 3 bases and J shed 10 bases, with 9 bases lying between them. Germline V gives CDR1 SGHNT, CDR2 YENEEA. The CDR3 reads CASSLRGEELFF. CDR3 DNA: TGTGCCAGCAGCTTGCGGGGTGAGGAGCTGTTTTTT.